This TCR beta chain was profiled in a study of blood T cell repertoires in COVID-19. About the study: The origin of the acute and convalescent COVID-19 samples was the United States, Italy and Spain. T cells, B-cell-depleted T cells, or PBMCs supplied cDNA or gDNA.

There are 13 residues in the CDR3. Trimming cost V 3 bases and J 4 bases, with 12 bases left between them. Germline CDR1 DFQATT, CDR2 SNEGSKA (reference sequence). Original data processing: Amplification with reference gene primers provided the estimates of nucleated cell counts. Some clones are missing from TCRdb's copy, which holds only in-frame ones; the method was immunoSEQ multiplex PCR. D and trimming come from the DNA, and the V and J calls and clone size come from that table. The sample lists about 170,000 clones; around four fifths were seen once. This chain links TRBV20-1 with TRBJ1-2; possible D gene TRBD1, 5 bases. This TCR came from a woman in her 70s who had recovered from COVID-19. The sequenced material came from peripheral blood. CDR3 nucleotide sequence: TGCAGTGCTAGTGCAGGGAGGGCCTATGGCTACACCTTC. This sequence encodes CSASAGRAYGYTF.